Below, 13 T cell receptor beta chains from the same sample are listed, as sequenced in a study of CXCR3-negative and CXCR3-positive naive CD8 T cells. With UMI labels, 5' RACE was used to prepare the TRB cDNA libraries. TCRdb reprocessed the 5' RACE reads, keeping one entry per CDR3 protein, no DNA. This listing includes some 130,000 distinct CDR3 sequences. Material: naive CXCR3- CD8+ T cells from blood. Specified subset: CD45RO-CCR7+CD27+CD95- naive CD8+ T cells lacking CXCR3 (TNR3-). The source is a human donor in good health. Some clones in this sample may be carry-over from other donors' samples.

CDR3 residues: CSARGQGRSYNEQFF. The chain couples TRBV20-1 to TRBJ2-1; TCRdb proposes TRBD1, but this gene call is untestable without DNA. CDR1 DFQATT and CDR2 SNEGSKA come from the germline V gene (reference sequence). CDR3 size: 15 residues.

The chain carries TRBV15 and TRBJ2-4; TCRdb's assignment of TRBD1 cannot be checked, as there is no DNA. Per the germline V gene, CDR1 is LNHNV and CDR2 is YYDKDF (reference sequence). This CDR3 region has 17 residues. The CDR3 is CATSRDQGDLAKNIQYF.

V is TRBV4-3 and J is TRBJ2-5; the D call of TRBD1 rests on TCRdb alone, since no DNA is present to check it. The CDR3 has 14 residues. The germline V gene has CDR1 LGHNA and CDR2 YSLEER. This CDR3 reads CASSQAPTGETQYF.

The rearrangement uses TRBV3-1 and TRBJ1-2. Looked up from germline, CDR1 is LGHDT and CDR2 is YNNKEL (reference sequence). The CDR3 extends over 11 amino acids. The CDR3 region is CASSHRHGYTF.

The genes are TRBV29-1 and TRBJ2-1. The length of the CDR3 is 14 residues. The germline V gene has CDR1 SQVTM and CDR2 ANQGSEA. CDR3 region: CSVDDGSSYNEQFF.

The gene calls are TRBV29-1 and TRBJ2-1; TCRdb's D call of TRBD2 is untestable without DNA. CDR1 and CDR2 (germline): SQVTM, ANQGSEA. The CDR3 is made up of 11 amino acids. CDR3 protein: CSVGGGNEQFF.

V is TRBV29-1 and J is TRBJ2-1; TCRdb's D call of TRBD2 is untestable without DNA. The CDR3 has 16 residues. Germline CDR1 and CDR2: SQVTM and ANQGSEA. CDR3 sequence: CSVPAKGSGRWYEQFF.

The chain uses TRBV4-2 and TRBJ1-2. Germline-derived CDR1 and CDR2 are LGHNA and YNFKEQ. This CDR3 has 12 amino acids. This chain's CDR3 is CASSQVAQGYTF.

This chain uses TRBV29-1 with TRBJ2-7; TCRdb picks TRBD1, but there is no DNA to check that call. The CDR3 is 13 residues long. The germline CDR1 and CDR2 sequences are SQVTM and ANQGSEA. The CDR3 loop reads CSVGQGGSYEQYF.

The CDR3 is CASRASGAFSYEQYF. J is TRBJ2-7 and V is TRBV19; TCRdb lists TRBD2, though no DNA is available to test this call. The CDR3 totals 15 residues. Germline V gives CDR1 LNHDA, CDR2 SQIVND (reference sequence).

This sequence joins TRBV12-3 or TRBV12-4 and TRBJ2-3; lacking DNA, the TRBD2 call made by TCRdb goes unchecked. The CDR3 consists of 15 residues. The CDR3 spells CATSMWETSTDTQYF.

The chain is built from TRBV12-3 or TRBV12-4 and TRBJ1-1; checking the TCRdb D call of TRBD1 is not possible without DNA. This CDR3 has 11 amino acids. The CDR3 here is CASSRGERAFF.

CDR3 sequence: CASSHARDRGTDTQYF. The J gene is TRBJ2-3, the V gene TRBV4-1; TCRdb's assignment of TRBD1 cannot be checked, as there is no DNA. Looked up from germline, CDR1 is MGHRA and CDR2 is YSYEKL. There are 16 residues in the CDR3.